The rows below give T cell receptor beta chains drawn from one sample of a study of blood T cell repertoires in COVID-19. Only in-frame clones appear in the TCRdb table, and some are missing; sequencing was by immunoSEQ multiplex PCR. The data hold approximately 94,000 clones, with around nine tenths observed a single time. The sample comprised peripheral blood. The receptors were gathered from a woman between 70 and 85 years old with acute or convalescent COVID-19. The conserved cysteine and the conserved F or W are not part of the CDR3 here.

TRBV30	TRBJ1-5	AWGQGDSNQPQH
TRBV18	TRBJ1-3	ASSPAWRARSGNTIY
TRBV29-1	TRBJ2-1	SVLGLADAYNEQF
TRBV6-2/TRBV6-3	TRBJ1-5	ASSYPGVGNNQPQH
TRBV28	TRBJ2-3	ASSSPSGRALDTQY
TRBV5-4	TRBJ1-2	ASSPYGTGGFSYGYT
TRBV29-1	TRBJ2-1	SVDRAGQGNEQF
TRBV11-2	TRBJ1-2	ASSPGGSNYGYT
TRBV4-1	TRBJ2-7	ASSQVFTYEQY
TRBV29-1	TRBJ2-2	SVEGGEKVSNTGELF
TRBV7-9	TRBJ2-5	ASSLDGGAGQETQY
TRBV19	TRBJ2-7	ASSPGLGYEQY
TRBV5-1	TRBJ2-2	ASSGPGLAGGRTGELF
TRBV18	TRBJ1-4	ASSPRASRPGEKLF
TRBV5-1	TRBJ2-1	ASRTGLVIYEQF
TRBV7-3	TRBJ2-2	ASSLGTGNTGELF
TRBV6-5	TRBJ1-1	ASSKQGKAGTEAF
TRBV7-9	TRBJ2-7	ASTRAGVRSYEQY